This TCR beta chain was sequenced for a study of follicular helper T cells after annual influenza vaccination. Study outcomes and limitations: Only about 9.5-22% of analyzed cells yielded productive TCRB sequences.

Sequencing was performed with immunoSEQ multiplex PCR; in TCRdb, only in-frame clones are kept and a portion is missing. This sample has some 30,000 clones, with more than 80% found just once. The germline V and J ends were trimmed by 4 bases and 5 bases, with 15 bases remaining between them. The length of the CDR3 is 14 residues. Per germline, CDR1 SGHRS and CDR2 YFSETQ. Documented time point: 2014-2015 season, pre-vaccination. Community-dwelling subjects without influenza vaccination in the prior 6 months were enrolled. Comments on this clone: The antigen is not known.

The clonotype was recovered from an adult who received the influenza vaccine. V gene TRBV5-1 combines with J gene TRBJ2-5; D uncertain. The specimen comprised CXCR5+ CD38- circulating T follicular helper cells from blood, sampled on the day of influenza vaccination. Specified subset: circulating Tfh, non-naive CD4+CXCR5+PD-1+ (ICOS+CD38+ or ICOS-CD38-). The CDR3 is CASSLREPWETQYF. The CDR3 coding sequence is TGCGCCAGCAGCCTCCGTGAGCCTTGGGAGACCCAGTACTTC.